The sequence of this TCR beta chain was determined in a study of regulatory T cells in long-lasting Graves disease. Study-wide points: The analysis examined peripheral blood only and excluded thyroid tissue.

Time point given: newly diagnosed GD, antithyroid drugs for less than 3 months. PBMCs provided the RNA from which the TCR library was made. Arm-PCR of CDR3 regions with iRepertoire HTBI primers generated TCR beta libraries. TCRdb re-derived calls from the multiplex PCR reads in MiXCR, one entry per CDR3 protein. The sample includes approximately 400,000 distinct CDR3 sequences, 14% to 15% of them seen just once. As for this clonotype: Antigen unknown.

V shed 3 bases and J 4 bases; nucleotides not matched to a gene: 8. This CDR3 comprises 15 residues. Germline lookup yields CDR1 SQVTM and CDR2 ANQGSEA. The data were also submitted as part of a second study, on T cells in Graves' hyperthyroidism and ophthalmopathy. That work states: HTBI primers drove first-round RT-PCR of the TCR CDR3.

The receptor was derived from a woman in her thirties with Graves disease. This sample comprised peripheral blood mononuclear cells (PBMCs), obtained at new diagnosis, from a patient treated with antithyroid drugs. This sequence joins TRBV29-1 and TRBJ2-3; 9 nucleotides line up with TRBD1. The CDR3 sequence: CSVEGQGSVPDTQYF. For the CDR3, the DNA is TGCAGCGTTGAGGGACAGGGATCGGTACCAGATACGCAGTATTTT.